Listed below are T cell receptor beta chains from one sample, sequenced in a study of regulatory T cells in long-lasting Graves disease. TCRdb reanalysed the multiplex PCR reads using MiXCR and keeps one entry per CDR3 protein. Of nearly 350,000 distinct CDR3 sequences in the sample, around 20% are singletons; the top ten hold 25% to 30%. The source was peripheral blood mononuclear cells (PBMCs), collected when the disease was refractory, from a patient treated with antithyroid drugs. The receptors here all came from a female donor with Graves disease. The CDR3 runs from the conserved cysteine through the conserved F or W. The D gene is left open where the match is weak. A clone size is listed for some rows: how often the clone was seen (once, few, many), or a class if it is expanded.

>-|TRBV5-6|TRBJ2-5|few
TGTGCCAGCAGCTTTCCCACCAAAGAGACCCAGTACTTC
CASSFPTKETQYF
>-|TRBV12-3/TRBV12-4|TRBJ2-7|many
TGTGCCAGCAGTTTAGGCCTAGTCCCGCAGGAGCAGTACTTC
CASSLGLVPQEQYF
>TRBD1|TRBV27|TRBJ1-6|-
TGTGCCAGCAGGGGACAGGGGGTCGTACTCCACTTT
CASRGQGVVLHF
>TRBD2|TRBV9|TRBJ2-1|-
TGTGCCAGCAGCGTGACTAGCGGGAGGTTTGGTGAGCAGTTCTTC
CASSVTSGRFGEQFF
>-|TRBV5-4|TRBJ1-4|few
TGTGCCAGCAGCTTGCGACAGGATGAAAAACTGTTTTTT
CASSLRQDEKLFF
>-|TRBV19|TRBJ1-5|-
TGTGCCAGTAGTATTCTTTCAATCTTCTCGGGGACATCGAGCAATCAGCCCCAGCATTTT
CASSILSIFSGTSSNQPQHF
>TRBD2|TRBV7-9|TRBJ2-5|few
TGTGCCAGCAGCTTAGGCGGGGGGCTTGAGACCCAGTACTTC
CASSLGGGLETQYF
>-|TRBV5-4|TRBJ1-1|-
TGTGCCAGCAAGTCCCGGGGGCCGAGAAACACTGAAGCTTTCTTT
CASKSRGPRNTEAFF
>TRBD2|TRBV6-5|TRBJ2-5|few
TGTGCCAGCAGTTACCATAGCGGGAGCAGGTTGGAGACCCAGTACTTC
CASSYHSGSRLETQYF
>TRBD1|TRBV7-9|TRBJ2-7|-
TGTGCCAGCAGTCCTACAGGGGGCGCGAAGGAGCAGTACTTC
CASSPTGGAKEQYF
>-|TRBV6-9|TRBJ2-1|-
TGCGCCAGCAGTTCGTCCGATCGATTAGGGAATGAGCAGTTCTTC
CASSSSDRLGNEQFF
>-|TRBV30|TRBJ1-1|many
TGTGCCTGGAGCCGGGCTGGGGCCCAGTGGAACACTGAAGCTTTCTTT
CAWSRAGAQWNTEAFF
>TRBD1|TRBV3-1|TRBJ1-1|many
TGTGCCAGCAGCCACCCGGGACAGGTGAACACTGAAGCTTTCTTT
CASSHPGQVNTEAFF
>-|TRBV7-8|TRBJ1-2|many
TGTGCCAGCAGCTCATTGGGGGGCAGTAACTATGGCTACACCTTC
CASSSLGGSNYGYTF
>TRBD2|TRBV20-1|TRBJ2-1|-
TGCAGTGCCGAGGACCCAACTTGGTCTAGCGGGAGCTCCTACAATGAGCAGTTCTTC
CSAEDPTWSSGSSYNEQFF
>TRBD2|TRBV6-5|TRBJ2-5|many
TGTGCCAGCAGTTATTCGACTAGCGGGCTCGAGACCCAGTACTTC
CASSYSTSGLETQYF
>-|TRBV29-1|TRBJ2-4|few
TGCAGCGTTGAAGAAGCGACCTTAAACATTCAGTACTTC
CSVEEATLNIQYF
>-|TRBV29-1|TRBJ1-2|many
TGCAGCGTTGAAGATACAGGGTACGGCTACACCTTC
CSVEDTGYGYTF
>-|TRBV19|TRBJ2-2|-
TGTGCCAGTAGTATCGAGGCCGCGAACACCGGGGAGCTGTTTTTT
CASSIEAANTGELFF
>-|TRBV11-1|TRBJ2-3|many
TGTGCCAGCAGCTTAGAAGGCGTTCCTAGCACAGATACGCAGTATTTT
CASSLEGVPSTDTQYF
>-|TRBV27|TRBJ1-6|-
TGTGCCAGTGCGATGAGCTCCTATAATTCACCCCTCCACTTT
CASAMSSYNSPLHF
>-|TRBV15|TRBJ2-2|few
TGTGCCACCAGCAGGGGACCGAACACCGGGGAGCTGTTTTTT
CATSRGPNTGELFF
>TRBD1|TRBV12-3/TRBV12-4|TRBJ1-6|many
TGTGCCAGCAGTCGGACAGGGGGCAATTCACCCCTCCACTTT
CASSRTGGNSPLHF
>TRBD1|TRBV9|TRBJ2-1|-
TGTGCCAGCAGCATACGGTGGACAGGGGGCTACAATGAGCAGTTCTTC
CASSIRWTGGYNEQFF
>TRBD1|TRBV3-1|TRBJ1-6|many
TGTGCCAGCAGCCAATCGTCAACAGGGGGTCTTGGTTCACCCCTCCACTTT
CASSQSSTGGLGSPLHF
>TRBD2|TRBV12-3/TRBV12-4|TRBJ2-2|many
TGTGCCAGCAGTTTGAGACTAGCGAGGGGCACCGGGGAGCTGTTTTTT
CASSLRLARGTGELFF
>TRBD1|TRBV6-1|TRBJ2-7|many
TGTGCCAGCAGTCGAGACAGGGAGTCGAACGAGCAGTACTTC
CASSRDRESNEQYF